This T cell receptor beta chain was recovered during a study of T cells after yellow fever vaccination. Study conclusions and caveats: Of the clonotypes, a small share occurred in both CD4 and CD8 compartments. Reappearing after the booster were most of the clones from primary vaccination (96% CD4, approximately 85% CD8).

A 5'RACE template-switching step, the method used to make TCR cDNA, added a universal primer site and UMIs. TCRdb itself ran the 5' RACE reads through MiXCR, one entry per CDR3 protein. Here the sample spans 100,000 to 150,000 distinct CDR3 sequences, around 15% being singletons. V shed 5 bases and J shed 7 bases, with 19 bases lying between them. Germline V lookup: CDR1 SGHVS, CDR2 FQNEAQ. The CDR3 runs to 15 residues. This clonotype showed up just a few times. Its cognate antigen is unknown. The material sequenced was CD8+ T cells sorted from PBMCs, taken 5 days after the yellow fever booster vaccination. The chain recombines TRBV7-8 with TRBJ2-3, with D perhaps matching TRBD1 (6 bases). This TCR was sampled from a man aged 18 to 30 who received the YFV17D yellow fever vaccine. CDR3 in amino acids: CASSPIGQPENTQYF. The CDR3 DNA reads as TGTGCCAGCAGCCCAATTGGACAGCCGGAGAATACGCAGTATTTT.